This TCR beta chain was sequenced for a study of blood T cell repertoires in COVID-19. Study summary: PBMCs, B-cell-depleted T cells, or T cells provided the cDNA or gDNA that made up the material.

This clone appeared a few times. TCRdb keeps only in-frame clones here, not all; method: immunoSEQ multiplex PCR. The data contain around 71,000 clones, about 83% of them seen just once; the ten biggest clones take up 6.5% to 7.5%. Per the germline V gene, CDR1 is LGHNA and CDR2 is YNFKEQ. Trimming removed 7 bases from V and 2 bases from J; junction bases left unmatched: 9. The CDR3 runs to 15 residues. This clonotype was obtained from a man aged 25-45 years with COVID-19, enrolled during active disease. Sample: peripheral blood. This chain uses TRBV4-2 with TRBJ2-5; 8 bases fit TRBD2. DNA of the CDR3: TGTGCCAGCACCCCGTGGAGCGGGGGACAAGAGACCCAGTACTTC. It encodes CASTPWSGGQETQYF.